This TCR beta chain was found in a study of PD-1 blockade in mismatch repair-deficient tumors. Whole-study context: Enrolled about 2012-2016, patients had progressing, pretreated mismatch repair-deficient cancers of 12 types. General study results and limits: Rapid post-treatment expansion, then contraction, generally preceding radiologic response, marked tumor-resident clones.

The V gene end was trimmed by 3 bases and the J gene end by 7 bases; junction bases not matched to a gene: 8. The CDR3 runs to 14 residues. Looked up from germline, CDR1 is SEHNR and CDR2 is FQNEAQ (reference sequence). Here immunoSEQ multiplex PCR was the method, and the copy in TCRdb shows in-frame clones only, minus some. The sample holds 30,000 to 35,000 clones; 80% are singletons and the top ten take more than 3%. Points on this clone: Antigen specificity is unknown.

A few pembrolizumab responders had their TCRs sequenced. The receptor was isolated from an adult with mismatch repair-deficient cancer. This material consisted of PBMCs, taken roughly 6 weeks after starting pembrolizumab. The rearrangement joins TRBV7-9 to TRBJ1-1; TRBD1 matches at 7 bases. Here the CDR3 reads CASSFPFGQDEAFF. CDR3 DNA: TGTGCCAGCAGCTTCCCCTTCGGACAGGATGAAGCTTTCTTT.